The T cell receptor beta chain described here comes from a study of human T cells and chemical hapten exposure. About the research overall: All patients underwent weekly scalp dosing with diphenylcyclopropenone for the full roughly 24-week study. Readings were taken at 6 days from patch tests that had applied 0.01% DPC to the upper back. Chiefly female patients presented with alopecia areata, totalis or universalis.

Time point specified: patch test 3, about 24 weeks after DPC sensitization. This sample's treatment: therapeutic diphenylcyclopropenone sensitization with weekly scalp DPC. The ends lost 5 bases at V and 0 bases at J; junction bases unmatched: 2. The CDR3 runs 16 residues. From germline, CDR1 is KGHDR and CDR2 SFDVKD. TCRdb reprocessed the RACE reads with MiXCR, giving one entry per CDR3 protein. The repertoire consists of about 92,000 distinct CDR3 sequences, with roughly a tenth occurring once and the leading ten covering about 1%. This receptor was identified in a woman aged 30 to 39 with alopecia areata. Some clones in this sample may be carry-over from other donors' samples. Sequenced material: whole blood, taken in connection with sensitization to the hapten diphenylcyclopropenone (DPC). The chain uses TRBV24-1 and TRBJ2-1; 11 nucleotides align to TRBD2. CDR3 loop: CATSVLAGGSYNEQFF. CDR3 DNA sequence: TGTGCCACCAGTGTTCTAGCGGGGGGCTCCTACAATGAGCAGTTCTTC.